The 18 T cell receptor beta chains presented below share a single source sample, sequenced in a study of beta chain features in type 1 diabetes. Overall study findings and caveats: Moderately but significantly shorter TCRB CDR3s were found in Type 1 diabetes patients in all four CD4+ subsets.

Expressed TCRB transcripts were sequenced, since all the RNA that had been isolated was reverse transcribed. Method: immunoSEQ multiplex PCR; TCRdb's copy keeps in-frame clones and lacks some. The sample has about 390,000 clones, around 10% seen once. Their recognized antigens are unknown. The sequenced material came from central memory CD4+ T cells from blood. These receptors all come from a man aged 25-45 years with type 1 diabetes.

The sample holds many counts of this clone. Written as DNA, the CDR3 is TGTGCCAGTCTCCTCCAGGGTAGCGGGAGTGGGGAGCAGTACTTC. Its protein is CASLLQGSGSGEQYF. The chain joins TRBV28 to TRBJ2-7; TRBD2 matches 9 bases. V lost 9 bases and J lost 7; bases outside the gene matches: 16. CDR1 and CDR2 (germline): MDHEN, SYDVKM. The CDR3 consists of 15 residues.

This chain uses TRBV7-2 with TRBJ1-2; D is possibly TRBD1 (5 bases). Trimming took off 5 bases at V and 13 bases at J, with 20 bases between the two ends. The CDR3 is made up of 13 amino acids. Germline V gene sequence: CDR1 SGHTA, CDR2 FQGNSA. CDR3 bases: TGTGCCAGCAGCCCCCTCGGACACGGACTCGGCACCTTC. Protein: CASSPLGHGLGTF.

This clone showed up many times. This chain joins TRBV11-3 and TRBJ2-1, with TRBD2 matching over 9 bases. V dropped 6 bases and J dropped 9; count of bases not matched to a gene: 15. This CDR3 is built from 16 residues. The germline CDR1 and CDR2 sequences are SGHNT and YENEEA. Here the CDR3 reads CASSLPPSGTAAEQFF. CDR3 nucleotide sequence: TGTGCCAGCAGTTTGCCTCCTAGCGGGACCGCCGCTGAGCAGTTCTTC. The full variable domain, completed using reference TRBV11-3 and TRBJ2-1, is EAGVVQSPRYKIIEKKQPVAFWCNPISGHNTLYWYLQNLGQGPELLIRYENEEAVDDSQLPKDRFSAERLKGVDSTLKIQPAELGDSAVYLCASSLPPSGTAAEQFFGPGTRLTVL.

This clone has a count of ten or more. The chain has TRBV19 and TRBJ1-1; no clear D. This CDR3 contains 13 residues. V lost 6 bases and J 7 bases, leaving 15 bases between the germline ends. Germline values: CDR1 LNHDA, CDR2 SQIVND (reference sequence). CDR3 DNA sequence: TGTGCCAGTAGCTACTTCGGAAGAGGTGAAGCTTTCTTT. Translating it yields CASSYFGRGEAFF.

The CDR3 here is CASGPLRGYGYTF. CDR3 DNA: TGTGCTAGTGGTCCTCTCCGGGGTTATGGCTACACCTTC. V is TRBV12-5 and J is TRBJ1-2; D remains unclear. Trimming pared 5 bases from V and 5 bases from J, leaving 12 bases between. Germline V CDR1 and CDR2: LGHNT, FRNRAP. The CDR3 spans 13 residues. Supplemented by reference TRBV12-5 and TRBJ1-2, the full variable domain reads DARVTQTPRHKVTEMGQEVTMRCQPILGHNTVFWYRQTMMQGLELLAYFRNRAPLDDSGMPKDRFSAEMPDATLATLKIQPSEPRDSAVYFCASGPLRGYGYTFGSGTRLTVV.

The gene calls are TRBV2 and TRBJ2-7; D may match TRBD1 or TRBD2 (5 bases each). Germline V gene data show CDR1 as SNHLY and CDR2 as FYNNEI. There are 15 residues in the CDR3. The germline V and J ends were trimmed by 6 bases and 3 bases, with 18 bases remaining between them. The CDR3 nucleotides read TGTGCCAGCAGGGGGACGGGACCGTTAAGCTACGAGCAGTACTTC. The encoded protein is CASRGTGPLSYEQYF. Drawing the rest from reference TRBV2 and TRBJ2-7, the complete variable domain is EPEVTQTPSHQVTQMGQEVILRCVPISNHLYFYWYRQILGQKVEFLVSFYNNEISEKSEIFDDQFSVERPDGSNFTLKIRSTKLEDSAMYFCASRGTGPLSYEQYFGPGTRLTVT.

This clone has a count of ten or more. This chain joins TRBV2 and TRBJ2-2, with 11 bases matching TRBD2. The CDR3 sequence is 15 residues long. The germline gives CDR1 SNHLY, CDR2 FYNNEI. V shed 7 bases and J 6 bases; nucleotides not matched to a gene: 7. The CDR3 region has the DNA TGTGCCAGCAAGGAAACTAGCGGGAGCCCCGGGGAGCTGTTTTTT. It yields the protein CASKETSGSPGELFF.

This clone was counted between two and nine times. The chain is built from TRBV6-1 and TRBJ1-2; D ambiguous. Germline V lookup: CDR1 MNHNS, CDR2 SASEGT. The CDR3 consists of 12 residues. Trimming removed 2 bases from V and 5 bases from J, with 6 bases in between. Here the CDR3 reads CASSERRYGYTF. The CDR3 DNA reads TGTGCCAGCAGTGAACGAAGATATGGCTACACCTTC.

This clone has a handful of counts. The chain couples TRBV6-6 to TRBJ1-1; no definite D call. Per the germline V gene, CDR1 is MNHNY and CDR2 is SVGAGI (reference sequence). The length of the CDR3 is 14 residues. Between the trimmed V and J ends, which lost 5 bases and 4 bases, there was a span of 14 bases. The CDR3 sequence: CASSPDTRSTEAFF. As DNA, the CDR3 is TGTGCCAGCAGTCCCGACACAAGGAGCACTGAAGCTTTCTTT.

The J gene is TRBJ1-1, the V gene TRBV4-2; D is possibly TRBD1 (6 bases). V lost 6 bases to trimming and J lost 0 bases, with 14 bases between them. This CDR3 is 15 amino acids long. Germline lookup yields CDR1 LGHNA and CDR2 YNFKEQ. The CDR3: CASSLGGALNTEAFF. The CDR3 DNA sequence: TGTGCCAGCAGTCTGGGGGGCGCGTTGAACACTGAAGCTTTCTTT.

This clone was seen a few times. V usage is TRBV5-6 and J usage is TRBJ2-7; D is undetermined. CDR3 length equals 13 residues. Looked up from germline, CDR1 is SGHDT and CDR2 is YYEEEE. The V and J ends lost 0 bases and 3 bases respectively, with 7 bases between them. The DNA of the CDR3 is TGTGCCAGCAGCTTGGACTTTGGCTACGAGCAGTACTTC. This sequence encodes CASSLDFGYEQYF.

This clone showed up just a few times. V usage is TRBV7-2 and J usage is TRBJ1-1, with TRBD1 matching over 10 bases. The CDR3 extends over 13 amino acids. CDR1 is SGHTA, CDR2 FQGNSA, per germline. The ends lost 3 bases at V and 10 bases at J; junction bases unmatched: 5. CDR3: CASSLGQGTSAFF. In nucleotides, the CDR3 is TGTGCCAGCAGCTTGGGACAGGGGACATCAGCTTTCTTT. The whole variable domain, remainder taken from reference TRBV7-2 and TRBJ1-1, is GAGVSQSPSNKVTEKGKDVELRCDPISGHTALYWYRQSLGQGLEFLIYFQGNSAPDKSGLPSDRFSAERTGGSVSTLTIQRTQQEDSAVYLCASSLGQGTSAFFGQGTRLTVV.

As to this clone: The sample carries other DNA sequences with the same CDR3. In DNA, the CDR3 is TGTGCCAGCAGTTACGGGGGGAGCAATCAGCCCCAGCATTTT. It yields the protein CASSYGGSNQPQHF. This sequence joins TRBV6-5 and TRBJ1-5; D might be TRBD1 (5 bases). V lost 2 bases to trimming and J lost 1 base, with 6 bases between them. The V gene's germline CDR1 is MNHEY and CDR2 SVGAGI. This CDR3 comprises 14 residues.

This clone was picked up a small number of times. The rearrangement uses TRBV4-1 and TRBJ2-7; 7 bases are a match to TRBD1. Germline lookup yields CDR1 MGHRA and CDR2 YSYEKL. CDR3 size: 17 residues. Trimming took 0 bases from V and 3 from J; bases not matched to a gene: 11. In nucleotides, the CDR3 is TGCGCCAGCAGCCAAGAACGGTCTGCGGCAGGGGGCTACGAGCAGTACTTC. This codes for CASSQERSAAGGYEQYF.

The chain carries TRBV7-3 and TRBJ2-2; D may correspond to TRBD1 or TRBD2 (5 bases each). CDR3 size: 16 residues. V was trimmed by 5 bases and J by 5 bases, leaving 18 bases between them. Germline values: CDR1 SGHTA, CDR2 FQGTGA. Here the CDR3 DNA reads TGTGCCAGCAGCCGTGAAGGGACGAGCAGAACCGGGGAGCTGTTTTTT. It is translated as CASSREGTSRTGELFF.

This clone was observed once. This CDR3 reads CASSEATGDQETQYF. Here the CDR3 DNA reads TGTGCCAGCAGTGAAGCAACCGGGGACCAAGAGACCCAGTACTTC. The chain is built from TRBV6-1 and TRBJ2-5; maybe TRBD2 (5 bases). The CDR3 runs 15 residues. The V gene's germline CDR1 is MNHNS and CDR2 SASEGT. Trimming stripped 0 bases from V and 0 bases from J, with 8 bases between.

This clone turned up a few times. V and J are TRBV5-8 and TRBJ1-4, with 7 bases aligning to TRBD1. The CDR3 extends over 15 amino acids. Germline V lookup: CDR1 SGHTS, CDR2 YDEGEE. Losses at the gene ends were 4 bases for V and 3 bases for J; bases not matched to a gene: 6. DNA of the CDR3: TGTGCCAGCAGCATCCGGGACAGATCTAATGAAAAACTGTTTTTT. It yields the protein CASSIRDRSNEKLFF.

The V and J genes are TRBV12-2 and TRBJ1-3. TRBV12-2 is classified as a pseudogene. The CDR3 has 14 amino acids. The CDR3 loop reads CASRFSGTLNTIYF. The CDR3 DNA sequence: TGTGCAAGTCGCTTCTCGGGGACCCTAAACACCATATATTTT.